The clone carrying this TCR beta chain was recorded only once. The source of the sample is a study of T cell responses to AZD1222 COVID-19 vaccine. Using immunoSEQ multiplex PCR, the repertoire was profiled, and TCRdb retains in-frame clones only, with some absent. In the table there are under 200,000 clones, about 93% of which are singletons. Sequenced here: peripheral blood, sampled on day 0 of AZD1222 vaccination. The TCR sequence derives from an adult in good health.

In DNA, the CDR3 is TGTGCCAGTAGTCCTAGGAGGGCCAGGCTATCTAATGAAAAACTGTTTTTT. It translates to CASSPRRARLSNEKLFF. The rearrangement uses TRBV19 and TRBJ1-4; no reliable D call. Germline CDR1 reads LNHDA; CDR2 reads SQIVND (reference sequence). V lost 5 bases, J lost 3 bases, and 19 bases lay in between. The CDR3 loop spans 17 amino acids.